One and the same sample provided the 29 T cell receptor beta chains below, sequenced in a study of T cell responses to AZD1222 COVID-19 vaccine. The protocol was immunoSEQ multiplex PCR, while the TCRdb copy is restricted to in-frame clones and leaves out a portion. The sample lists some 97,000 clones; roughly 89% were seen once. The material sequenced was peripheral blood, taken on day 0 of AZD1222 vaccination. The receptor set was obtained from an adult in good health.

J is TRBJ1-1 and V is TRBV2; 7 bases align to TRBD1. The CDR3 length is 15 residues. The germline gives CDR1 SNHLY, CDR2 FYNNEI. V dropped 7 bases and J dropped 3; count of bases not matched to a gene: 11. The CDR3 region is CASTRQTGRDTEAFF. CDR3 coding DNA: TGTGCCAGCACCAGACAGACAGGGCGGGACACTGAAGCTTTCTTT.

The rearrangement uses TRBV7-2 and TRBJ2-2, with a tentative D call TRBD2 (7 bases). V gave up 2 bases and J gave up 5 bases, with 12 bases separating them. CDR1 and CDR2 from the germline V gene are SGHTA and FQGNSA. The length of the CDR3 is 15 residues. CDR3: CASSLRGADTGELFF. CDR3 sequence (DNA): TGTGCCAGCAGCTTACGGGGGGCGGATACCGGGGAGCTGTTTTTT.

The rearrangement joins TRBV6-2 or TRBV6-3 to TRBJ1-5; D may be TRBD1 (5 bases). The CDR3 totals 17 residues. The germline V gene has CDR1 MNHEY and CDR2 SVGEGT. V was cut by 6 bases and J by 6 bases, with 24 bases left in between. CDR3 sequence (DNA): TGTGCCAGCAGCCGACGGGGCGGCAGGGACCTCATTCAGCCCCAGCATTTT. Its translation: CASSRRGGRDLIQPQHF.

V is TRBV7-3 and J is TRBJ2-3; D is undetermined. Trimming stripped 2 bases from V and 4 bases from J, with 7 bases between. The germline V gene has CDR1 SGHTA and CDR2 FQGTGA. The length of the CDR3 is 13 residues. CDR3 coding DNA: TGTGCCAGCAGCTTATCAGCATCAGATACGCAGTATTTT. Its translation is CASSLSASDTQYF.

The chain recombines TRBV7-5 with TRBJ2-7; the table's D call, TRBD2, was not checked against the DNA. TRBV7-5 is described as a pseudogene. The CDR3 runs 13 residues. The CDR3 DNA is TGTGTCAGAAGCTTAGAGGGAGGCTACGAGCAGTACTTC. Protein sequence: CVRSLEGGYEQYF.

This chain links TRBV27 with TRBJ1-1; D unclear. CDR3 length: 15 residues. From germline, CDR1 is MNHEY and CDR2 SMNVEV (reference sequence). V was trimmed by 1 base and J by 1 base, leaving 10 bases between them. The CDR3 loop reads CASSLFAGPNTEAFF. CDR3 coding DNA: TGTGCCAGCAGTTTATTTGCCGGACCGAACACTGAAGCTTTCTTT.

This chain joins TRBV6-5 and TRBJ1-2; the D gene is possibly TRBD1 (6 bases). This CDR3 has 13 amino acids. CDR1 is MNHEY, CDR2 SVGAGI, per germline. Trimming shortened V by 6 bases and J by 4 bases, and 12 bases separated the two germline ends. CDR3 sequence (DNA): TGTGCCAGCAGGCCACAGGGAGTCTATGGCTACACCTTC. This sequence encodes CASRPQGVYGYTF.

The rearrangement links TRBV12-3 or TRBV12-4 to TRBJ2-1; no firm D call. The CDR3 runs to 11 residues. V shed 6 bases and J shed 10 bases, with 10 bases lying between them. DNA of the CDR3: TGTGCCAGCAGAGACCGCTGGGAGCAGTTCTTC. The encoded protein is CASRDRWEQFF.

The chain combines TRBV27 with TRBJ1-5; D gene unclear. The CDR3 extends over 16 amino acids. V lost 6 bases and J 4 bases, leaving 19 bases between the germline ends. Germline V CDR1 and CDR2: MNHEY, SMNVEV (reference sequence). The chain's CDR3 is CASRRHLGESNQPQHF. The CDR3 coding sequence is TGTGCCAGCAGAAGACACTTAGGAGAGAGTAATCAGCCCCAGCATTTT.

This clone was seen only a few times. The chain uses TRBV5-1 and TRBJ2-5; D remains unclear. Germline V lookup: CDR1 SGHRS, CDR2 YFSETQ. The CDR3 consists of 14 residues. Trimming removed 1 base from V and 4 bases from J, with 11 bases in between. The CDR3 reads CASSLFVTRETQYF. The CDR3 bases are TGCGCCAGCAGCTTGTTTGTGACCCGAGAGACCCAGTACTTC.

This sequence joins TRBV19 and TRBJ1-2; 8 positions match TRBD1. The CDR3 runs to 13 residues. Germline assignment: CDR1 LNHDA and CDR2 SQIVND (reference sequence). Unmatched junction bases numbered 4, after V lost 5 bases and J lost 5 bases. The CDR3 bases are TGTGCCAGTAGTCCCAGGGGGCTTTATGGCTACACCTTC. Translating gives CASSPRGLYGYTF.

This chain joins TRBV5-1 and TRBJ2-3; D might be TRBD1 or TRBD2, each matching 6 bases. V gave up 6 bases and J gave up 5 bases, with 16 bases separating them. Germline lookup yields CDR1 SGHRS and CDR2 YFSETQ. The CDR3 is 14 residues long. The CDR3 here is CASTKGGLGDTQYF. The CDR3 bases are TGCGCCAGCACCAAAGGGGGGCTGGGAGATACGCAGTATTTT.

This chain joins TRBV11-2 and TRBJ1-6, with 10 bases lining up with TRBD1. The CDR3 runs to 16 residues. Germline values: CDR1 SGHAT, CDR2 FQNNGV. Trimming cost V 5 bases and J 9 bases; bases outside gene matches: 10. The CDR3 reads CASSPGGTGVSSPLHF. The CDR3, as DNA: TGTGCCAGCAGCCCTGGGGGGACAGGGGTAAGTTCACCCCTCCACTTT.

V and J are TRBV15 and TRBJ1-4; D might be TRBD1 (6 bases). CDR1 and CDR2 (germline): LNHNV, YYDKDF (reference sequence). Trimming took off 0 bases at V and 8 bases at J, with 7 bases between the two ends. The CDR3 is made up of 13 amino acids. The CDR3, as DNA: TGTGCCACCAGCAGAGATAGGGGGGAAAAACTGTTTTTT. It translates to CATSRDRGEKLFF.

V is TRBV28 and J is TRBJ2-7, with 9 nucleotides matching TRBD2. This CDR3 spans 14 amino acids. J was trimmed by 4 bases and V by 6 bases; bases with no gene match: 7. CDR1 is MDHEN, CDR2 SYDVKM, per germline. The CDR3 reads CASRRGGAGYEQYF. The CDR3 nucleotides read TGTGCCAGCAGACGCGGGGGGGCCGGTTACGAGCAGTACTTC.

The chain uses TRBV5-6 and TRBJ2-6; weak D call: TRBD2 (5 bases). From germline, CDR1 is SGHDT and CDR2 YYEEEE. The CDR3 loop spans 18 amino acids. V gave up 0 bases and J gave up 2 bases, with 15 bases separating them. DNA of the CDR3: TGTGCCAGCAGCTTGGACGGGGATTTAGGAGCTGGGGCCAACGTCCTGACTTTC. Amino acids: CASSLDGDLGAGANVLTF.

The J gene is TRBJ2-2, the V gene TRBV5-3, with D tentatively TRBD1 or TRBD2 (5 bases each). TRBV5-3 is sorted into the ORF group, with uncertain function. This CDR3 spans 13 amino acids. Trimming shortened V by 0 bases and J by 6 bases, and 6 bases separated the two germline ends. CDR3: CARSLVGAGELFF. The DNA of the CDR3 is TGTGCCAGAAGCTTGGTGGGGGCCGGGGAGCTGTTTTTT.

This rearrangement joins TRBV7-2 to TRBJ1-2; TRBD1 is a possible D gene (5 bases). Germline assignment: CDR1 SGHTA and CDR2 FQGNSA. V gave up 5 bases and J gave up 8 bases, with 15 bases separating them. The CDR3 spans 13 residues. The chain's CDR3 is CASSSRDPVGYTF. As DNA, the CDR3 is TGTGCCAGCAGCAGCCGGGACCCTGTGGGCTACACCTTC.

V usage is TRBV6-2 or TRBV6-3 and J usage is TRBJ1-3, with D unclear. This CDR3 comprises 18 residues. V lost 6 bases to trimming and J lost 0 bases, with 21 bases between them. Germline V CDR1 and CDR2: MNHEY, SVGEGT. The CDR3 here is CASSSSNSAIYSGNTIYF. The CDR3 DNA is TGTGCCAGCAGCTCATCGAACAGCGCTATCTACTCTGGAAACACCATATATTTT.

This chain joins TRBV3-1 (or the pseudogene TRBV3-2) and TRBJ2-7, with TRBD1 as a possible D gene (6 bases). CDR1 LGHDT and CDR2 YNNKEL come from the germline V gene (reference sequence). Trimming removed 1 base from V and 0 bases from J, with 10 bases in between. This CDR3 is 15 amino acids long. CDR3 loop: CASSQGRTASYEQYF. CDR3 nucleotide sequence: TGTGCCAGCAGCCAAGGACGGACAGCCTCCTACGAGCAGTACTTC.

The chain has TRBV28 and TRBJ2-1, with D perhaps given as TRBD1 or TRBD2 (6 bases each). Germline CDR1 and CDR2: MDHEN and SYDVKM. CDR3 size: 16 residues. V dropped 4 bases and J dropped 4 bases, with 17 bases sitting between them. The CDR3 DNA sequence: TGTGCCAGCAGTTCGGGGGTAGGGGGGTCTTACAATGAGCAGTTCTTC. Residues: CASSSGVGGSYNEQFF.

The CDR3 spells CASSSPRGSDYGYTF. The CDR3 region has the DNA TGTGCCAGCAGTTCTCCCAGGGGCTCAGACTATGGCTACACCTTC. This sequence joins TRBV6-5 and TRBJ1-2; D possibly corresponds to TRBD1 (6 bases). The V and J ends lost 4 bases and 3 bases respectively, with 15 bases between them. Germline V gene lookup returns CDR1 MNHEY and CDR2 SVGAGI. The CDR3 is 15 residues long.

The gene calls are TRBV9 and TRBJ1-6; D remains ambiguous. CDR1 is SGDLS and CDR2 is YYNGEE in the germline V gene. The length of the CDR3 is 10 residues. V was pared by 6 bases and J by 5 bases, with 0 bases between. The CDR3 DNA sequence: TGTGCCAGCAATAATTCACCCCTCCACTTT. Encoded protein: CASNNSPLHF.

This chain links TRBV14 with TRBJ1-1, with 10 bases fitting TRBD1. J was trimmed by 1 base and V by 4 bases; bases with no gene match: 6. The CDR3 is 16 residues long. Germline CDR1 reads SGHDN; CDR2 reads FVKESK. The CDR3 sequence is CASSPGQGIRNTEAFF. The CDR3 bases are TGTGCCAGCAGCCCGGGACAGGGGATAAGGAACACTGAAGCTTTCTTT. Variable domain in full (rest from reference TRBV14 and TRBJ1-1): EAGVTQFPSHSVIEKGQTVTLRCDPISGHDNLYWYRRVMGKEIKFLLHFVKESKQDESGMPNNRFLAERTGGTYSTLKVQPAELEDSGVYFCASSPGQGIRNTEAFFGQGTRLTVV.

The chain carries TRBV9 and TRBJ1-1; no reliable D call. The CDR3 covers 15 residues. From germline, CDR1 is SGDLS and CDR2 YYNGEE. V lost 0 bases to trimming and J lost 8 bases, with 17 bases between them. This CDR3 is CASSVVGDLTGEAFF. CDR3 DNA sequence: TGTGCCAGCAGCGTAGTTGGTGATTTGACCGGAGAAGCTTTCTTT.

The chain employs TRBV12-3 or TRBV12-4 and TRBJ1-2, with no clear D. Trimming removed 6 bases from V and 5 bases from J, with 13 bases in between. The CDR3 is 13 residues long. For the CDR3, the DNA is TGTGCCAGCAGCCCCGGGCCGGGATATGGCTACACCTTC. Residues: CASSPGPGYGYTF.

The genes are TRBV27 and TRBJ1-2; D perhaps matches TRBD1 (6 bases). Germline V gene data show CDR1 as MNHEY and CDR2 as SMNVEV (reference sequence). This CDR3 contains 14 residues. Trimming left V 3 bases short and J 7 bases short, with 15 bases between. CDR3 residues: CASSFLTGLGGYTF. The CDR3 DNA sequence: TGTGCCAGCAGTTTCCTGACAGGTCTAGGTGGCTACACCTTC.

CDR3 nucleotides: TGCGCCAGCAGTGAGTCCGGAGGTCAGGGGGGCGAAAAACTGTTTTTT. Protein product: CASSESGGQGGEKLFF. The chain employs TRBV10-2 and TRBJ1-4; TRBD1 aligns across 7 bases. The CDR3 has 16 residues. The V gene end was trimmed by 0 bases and the J gene end by 8 bases; junction bases not matched to a gene: 9. Germline loops: CDR1 WSHSY, CDR2 SAAADI.

The chain uses TRBV2 and TRBJ1-1, with a tentative D call TRBD1 (5 bases). In germline, CDR1 is SNHLY, CDR2 FYNNEI. The CDR3 covers 16 residues. The V gene lost 3 bases and the J gene lost 0 bases, with 14 bases spanning the gap. The chain's CDR3 is CASSDSFVGVNTEAFF. CDR3 DNA: TGTGCCAGCAGTGATTCTTTTGTGGGGGTGAACACTGAAGCTTTCTTT. The entire variable domain, with the rest obtained from reference TRBV2 and TRBJ1-1, is as follows: EPEVTQTPSHQVTQMGQEVILRCVPISNHLYFYWYRQILGQKVEFLVSFYNNEISEKSEIFDDQFSVERPDGSNFTLKIRSTKLEDSAMYFCASSDSFVGVNTEAFFGQGTRLTVV.